This passage covers 24 T cell receptor beta chains from one sample sequenced in a study of blood T cell repertoires in COVID-19. Sequenced by immunoSEQ multiplex PCR; TCRdb stores in-frame clones only, minus some. The repertoire includes about 350,000 clones, over 80% of them detected once, and about 6% sits in the top ten. Material: peripheral blood. The receptor set was obtained from a woman aged 45 to 65 with COVID-19, enrolled during active disease.

The rearrangement uses TRBV19 and TRBJ2-4; 7 bases are a match to TRBD2. CDR1 LNHDA and CDR2 SQIVND come from the germline V gene (reference sequence). With 5 bases clipped from V and 8 bases from J, the junction kept 12 bases outside the gene matches. This CDR3 is built from 15 residues. The DNA of the CDR3 is TGTGCCAGTAGTGCACGGGACTCACGGGGGGACATTCAGTACTTC. The encoded protein is CASSARDSRGDIQYF. The full variable domain, with the rest looked up from reference TRBV19 and TRBJ2-4, is DGGITQSPKYLFRKEGQNVTLSCEQNLNHDAMYWYRQDPGQGLRLIYYSQIVNDFQKGDIAEGYSVSREKKESFPLTVTSAQKNPTAFYLCASSARDSRGDIQYFGAGTRLSVL.

J is TRBJ2-7 and V is TRBV9; TRBD1 matches 7 bases. Unmatched junction bases numbered 10, after V lost 0 bases and J lost 1 base. The germline V gene has CDR1 SGDLS and CDR2 YYNGEE. The CDR3 loop spans 17 amino acids. DNA of the CDR3: TGTGCCAGCAGCGTAGCCCCTTCAGGGGGTCGATCCTACGAGCAGTACTTC. It is translated as CASSVAPSGGRSYEQYF.

The genes are TRBV19 and TRBJ2-5; D is uncertain. The CDR3 is 14 amino acids. Trimming removed 1 base at V and 2 bases at J, with 8 bases between. Germline loops: CDR1 LNHDA, CDR2 SQIVND (reference sequence). CDR3 region: CASSIAARQETQYF. The DNA for the CDR3 is TGTGCCAGTAGTATAGCAGCGAGACAAGAGACCCAGTACTTC.

This clone was detected once. V is TRBV15 and J is TRBJ2-1; perhaps TRBD1 as D (6 bases). CDR1 is LNHNV and CDR2 is YYDKDF in the germline V gene (reference sequence). The CDR3 runs to 13 residues. Trimming pared 5 bases from V and 8 bases from J, leaving 13 bases between. CDR3 bases: TGTGCCACCAGCGCCGGCAGGGGATATGAGCAGTTCTTC. This sequence encodes CATSAGRGYEQFF.

This chain links TRBV11-3 with TRBJ2-3; 7 bases are shared with TRBD1. Germline values: CDR1 SGHNT, CDR2 YENEEA. The V gene end was trimmed by 0 bases and the J gene end by 2 bases; junction bases not matched to a gene: 5. There are 16 residues in the CDR3. CDR3 nucleotides: TGTGCCAGCAGCTTAGAGGGAACAGGGGTCACAGATACGCAGTATTTT. This encodes CASSLEGTGVTDTQYF. Full variable domain (remainder filled in from reference TRBV11-3 and TRBJ2-3): EAGVVQSPRYKIIEKKQPVAFWCNPISGHNTLYWYLQNLGQGPELLIRYENEEAVDDSQLPKDRFSAERLKGVDSTLKIQPAELGDSAVYLCASSLEGTGVTDTQYFGPGTRLTVL.

In this sample, this clone turned up a few times. The gene calls are TRBV11-2 and TRBJ1-1, with a weak D call TRBD1 (5 bases). Germline V gene sequence: CDR1 SGHAT, CDR2 FQNNGV. The CDR3 runs to 12 residues. V lost 5 bases and J 5 bases, leaving 9 bases between the germline ends. Here the CDR3 reads CASSPRGTEAFF. As DNA, the CDR3 is TGTGCCAGCAGCCCACGGGGGACTGAAGCTTTCTTT. The whole variable domain, remainder taken from reference TRBV11-2 and TRBJ1-1, is EAGVAQSPRYKIIEKRQSVAFWCNPISGHATLYWYQQILGQGPKLLIQFQNNGVVDDSQLPKDRFSAERLKGVDSTLKIQPAKLEDSAVYLCASSPRGTEAFFGQGTRLTVV.

This chain uses TRBV3-1 (or the pseudogene TRBV3-2) with TRBJ2-1, with 15 nucleotides matching TRBD2. The CDR3 covers 19 residues. Germline trimming cut 4 bases from V and 3 bases from J; bases unmatched to any gene: 10. From germline, CDR1 is LGHDT and CDR2 YNNKEL (reference sequence). In nucleotides, the CDR3 is TGTGCCAGCAGCCCTACGGCCGGACTAGCGGGAGGGAACTACAATGAGCAGTTCTTC. Its translation: CASSPTAGLAGGNYNEQFF.

J is TRBJ2-2 and V is TRBV19; D remains ambiguous. V lost 5 bases and J lost 5, with 9 bases in between. Germline loops: CDR1 LNHDA, CDR2 SQIVND (reference sequence). The CDR3 loop spans 13 amino acids. This CDR3 reads CASSYSVTGELFF. CDR3 nucleotide sequence: TGTGCCAGTAGTTACAGTGTGACCGGGGAGCTGTTTTTT.

The genes are TRBV7-3 and TRBJ2-2; the D gene is possibly TRBD2 (5 bases). The CDR3 loop spans 14 amino acids. The germline gives CDR1 SGHTA, CDR2 FQGTGA. V lost 5 bases, J lost 4 bases, and 11 bases lay in between. This chain's CDR3 is CASSISSITGELFF. For the CDR3, the DNA is TGTGCCAGCAGCATATCTAGCATCACCGGGGAGCTGTTTTTT.

The chain uses TRBV27 and TRBJ2-2, with 7 bases identical to TRBD1. Trimming at V came to 8 bases and at J to 2 bases, leaving 11 bases not matched to a gene. This CDR3 has 16 amino acids. In germline, CDR1 is MNHEY, CDR2 SMNVEV (reference sequence). The CDR3 coding sequence is TGTGCCAGCCAAGAGCTGACAGGGATAAACACCGGGGAGCTGTTTTTT. It encodes CASQELTGINTGELFF.

The V and J genes are TRBV18 and TRBJ1-2; 8 bases agree with TRBD1. The junction had 7 bases not matched to a gene; V was cut back by 0 bases and J by 1 base. Per the germline V gene, CDR1 is KGHSH and CDR2 is LQKENI. The CDR3 has 17 amino acids. The CDR3 nucleotides are TGTGCCAGCTCACCACCCAGTGGACAGGGCGGTAACTATGGCTACACCTTC. Encoded protein: CASSPPSGQGGNYGYTF.

This chain connects TRBV4-2 to TRBJ2-7; D uncertain. This CDR3 spans 16 amino acids. Germline V lookup: CDR1 LGHNA, CDR2 YNFKEQ. Trimming cost V 0 bases and J 4 bases, with 16 bases left between them. The CDR3 region has the DNA TGTGCCAGCAGCCAAGATACAGTTTCGCCAATATACGAGCAGTACTTC. Translation: CASSQDTVSPIYEQYF.

The chain links TRBV7-3 to TRBJ2-5; TRBD2 agrees at 10 bases. The CDR3 is 14 amino acids. The germline CDR1 and CDR2 sequences are SGHTA and FQGTGA. Trimming cost V 4 bases and J 2 bases; bases outside gene matches: 1. Here the CDR3 reads CASSSLAGQETQYF. CDR3 coding DNA: TGTGCCAGCAGCTCACTAGCGGGACAAGAGACCCAGTACTTC.

This clone was seen a single time. The V gene is TRBV6-5, the J gene TRBJ2-1, with TRBD1 matching over 7 bases. V trimming: 6 bases; J trimming: 4 bases; junction bases outside the gene matches: 9. Germline CDR1 and CDR2: MNHEY and SVGAGI. The length of the CDR3 is 15 residues. This chain's CDR3 is CASRLRDSQYNEQFF. The CDR3 DNA sequence: TGTGCCAGCAGGCTCCGGGACAGTCAATACAATGAGCAGTTCTTC.

This chain links TRBV15 with TRBJ2-7; TRBD1 is a possible D gene (5 bases). CDR3 length equals 14 residues. With 5 bases removed from V and 1 base from J, the gap between germline ends came to 12 bases. Per the germline V gene, CDR1 is LNHNV and CDR2 is YYDKDF (reference sequence). This CDR3 is CATSAIRGSYEQYF. CDR3 nucleotides: TGTGCCACCAGCGCAATTAGGGGATCCTACGAGCAGTACTTC.

The chain couples TRBV19 to TRBJ1-2; D call uncertain. This CDR3 has 12 residues. V was clipped by 3 bases and J by 4 bases, with 6 bases between them. The germline V gene encodes CDR1 LNHDA and CDR2 SQIVND (reference sequence). The chain's CDR3 is CASSMSLYGYTF. DNA for the CDR3: TGTGCCAGTAGTATGTCCCTCTATGGCTACACCTTC.

The rearrangement joins TRBV29-1 to TRBJ2-3; 7 nucleotides match TRBD2. J lost 2 bases, V lost 3 bases, and 8 bases had no gene match. CDR1 is SQVTM, CDR2 ANQGSEA, per germline. The CDR3 spans 15 residues. CDR3 sequence reads: CSVERVAGVTDTQYF. The CDR3 region has the DNA TGCAGCGTTGAGAGGGTTGCGGGAGTCACAGATACGCAGTATTTT.

CDR3 amino acids: CASSPISQGSNYGYTF. The CDR3 nucleotides are TGTGCCAGCAGCCCTATATCTCAGGGTTCCAACTATGGCTACACCTTC. The gene calls are TRBV7-8 and TRBJ1-2; D is possibly TRBD1 (5 bases). The V end was cut by 5 bases, the J end by 2 bases, with 18 bases between. The length of the CDR3 is 16 residues. Germline assignment: CDR1 SGHVS and CDR2 FQNEAQ.

The chain combines TRBV7-6 with TRBJ2-6; D is uncertain. The germline gives CDR1 SGHVS, CDR2 FNYEAQ. V was clipped by 5 bases and J by 0 bases, with 17 bases between them. The CDR3 consists of 18 residues. CDR3 loop: CASSNGGQRYSGANVLTF. The CDR3 nucleotides are TGTGCCAGCAGCAACGGTGGGCAAAGGTACTCTGGGGCCAACGTCCTGACTTTC.

This chain connects TRBV5-4 to TRBJ2-7; 8 nucleotides agree with TRBD1. Unmatched junction bases numbered 5, after V lost 4 bases and J lost 2 bases. The CDR3 has 14 residues. Germline CDR1 and CDR2: SGHNT and YYREEE (reference sequence). CDR3 coding DNA: TGTGCCAGCAGCAAGGGACAGGACGCCTACGAGCAGTACTTC. The encoded protein is CASSKGQDAYEQYF. The variable domain in full, with the rest retrieved from reference TRBV5-4 and TRBJ2-7, is ETGVTQSPTHLIKTRGQQVTLRCSSQSGHNTVSWYQQALGQGPQFIFQYYREEENGRGNFPPRFSGLQFPNYSSELNVNALELDDSALYLCASSKGQDAYEQYFGPGTRLTVT.

The chain recombines TRBV11-1 with TRBJ2-1; 11 positions agree with TRBD2. The CDR3 runs to 16 residues. With 4 bases clipped from V and 6 bases from J, the junction kept 8 bases outside the gene matches. Per the germline V gene, CDR1 is SGHAT and CDR2 is FQDESV (reference sequence). CDR3 amino acids: CASSYEIAGGGNEQFF. CDR3 in DNA: TGTGCCAGCAGCTACGAAATAGCGGGAGGGGGCAATGAGCAGTTCTTC. The entire variable domain, with the rest obtained from reference TRBV11-1 and TRBJ2-1, is as follows: EAEVAQSPRYKITEKSQAVAFWCDPISGHATLYWYRQILGQGPELLVQFQDESVVDDSQLPKDRFSAERLKGVDSTLKIQPAELGDSAMYLCASSYEIAGGGNEQFFGPGTRLTVL.

The rearrangement joins TRBV19 to TRBJ2-1, with 16 bases that match TRBD2. This CDR3 is built from 16 residues. Germline values: CDR1 LNHDA, CDR2 SQIVND (reference sequence). The V gene end was trimmed by 4 bases and the J gene end by 7 bases; junction bases not matched to a gene: 4. CDR3 nucleotide sequence: TGTGCCAGTAGTAAGGGACTAGCGGGAGGGATTAATGAGCAGTTCTTC. Translation: CASSKGLAGGINEQFF.

Notes on this clone: A much larger clone differs by one base, so this may be a read error. The J gene is TRBJ1-3, the V gene TRBV7-2; no reliable D call. The CDR3 is 13 amino acids. Trimming took off 5 bases at V and 0 bases at J, with 5 bases between the two ends. Per the germline V gene, CDR1 is SGHTA and CDR2 is FQGNSA. In nucleotides, the CDR3 is TGTGCCAGCAGCCCCTACTCTGGAAACACCATATATTTT. Translation: CASSPYSGNTIYF.

V gene TRBV13 combines with J gene TRBJ1-2; maybe TRBD1 (5 bases). Per the germline V gene, CDR1 is PRHDT and CDR2 is FYEKMQ (reference sequence). The V end lost 0 bases, the J end lost 1 base, and 6 bases lay between the germline ends. This CDR3 region has 14 residues. CDR3: CASSLGGGNYGYTF. CDR3 nucleotides: TGTGCCAGCAGCTTAGGCGGGGGTAACTATGGCTACACCTTC.